The text below deals with one TCR beta chain. What it recognizes is unknown. This sample was taken from a study of shared clonotypes between healthy human individuals. Across the whole study: Every donor yielded three CD4 naive, three CD4 memory, two CD8 naive and one CD8 memory plate. Study-level findings and limits: Larger estimated richness was generally recorded for naive subsets relative to memory subsets.

Per the authors' pipeline: Junction-only sequences produced by ImmunoSEQ had no quality scores, so filtering differed. Generated by immunoSEQ multiplex PCR, the TCRdb table keeps only in-frame clones and is missing some. D and trimming were read from the DNA, whereas the V and J calls and clone size are those reported in that table. The sample records about 2 million clones, just under 95% being singletons. This CDR3 comprises 15 residues. V trimming: 2 bases; J trimming: 3 bases; junction bases outside the gene matches: 4. CDR1 and CDR2 (germline): SNHLY, FYNNEI. CD8 cells regarded as naive lacked CD45RO, were positively chosen for CCR7, and omitted terminally differentiated effector memory CD45RA+ cells.

Sequenced material: naive CD8+ T cells sorted from blood. The rearrangement uses TRBV2 and TRBJ2-7; 10 bases agree with TRBD2. The receptor was isolated from a young man in good health. The CDR3 DNA reads as TGTGCCAGCAGTGAACTAGCGGGAGTCTTCTACGAGCAGTACTTC. Amino acids: CASSELAGVFYEQYF.